Below, 28 T cell receptor beta chains from the same sample are listed, as sequenced in a study of T cell changes during pregnancy in multiple sclerosis. Repertoires were generated with immunoSEQ multiplex PCR, while TCRdb's copy carries only in-frame clones and drops some. The table has tens of thousands of clones, 90% to 95% seen once; the top ten hold approximately 0.39%. This specimen consisted of CD4+ T cells from peripheral blood mononuclear cells, obtained in the second trimester of pregnancy. The receptors come from a female donor with multiple sclerosis, enrolled in a pregnancy study.

The CDR3 bases are TGTGCCAGCAGACGGGGGTTTTTGGGCGACTACGAGCAGTACTTC. Amino acid sequence: CASRRGFLGDYEQYF. The chain couples TRBV6-5 to TRBJ2-7; the D gene is possibly TRBD2 (6 bases). V dropped 6 bases and J dropped 3 bases, with 18 bases sitting between them. The germline V gene has CDR1 MNHEY and CDR2 SVGAGI. This CDR3 comprises 15 residues.

The table lists this clone with a count of one. The genes are TRBV5-1 and TRBJ2-7, with 8 bases aligning to TRBD1. With V trimmed by 4 bases and J by 2 bases, 5 bases remained unmatched. The CDR3 has 14 residues. Germline V lookup: CDR1 SGHRS, CDR2 YFSETQ. The CDR3 region has the DNA TGCGCCAGCAGCCCCCGGACAGGGCCCTACGAGCAGTACTTC. Translation: CASSPRTGPYEQYF.

V is TRBV6-5 and J is TRBJ2-3; 8 nucleotides agree with TRBD1. The CDR3 totals 14 residues. CDR1 MNHEY and CDR2 SVGAGI come from the germline V gene. V lost 6 bases to trimming and J lost 0 bases; unmatched junction nucleotides: 2. CDR3 DNA sequence: TGTGCCAGCAGGCGGGACAGGAGCACAGATACGCAGTATTTT. Its translation is CASRRDRSTDTQYF.

This chain connects TRBV19 to TRBJ1-1; D is perhaps TRBD1 (5 bases). Germline CDR1 LNHDA, CDR2 SQIVND (reference sequence). The CDR3 spans 15 residues. V was trimmed by 5 bases and J by 5 bases, leaving 18 bases between them. CDR3 region: CASSPWGVDVTEAFF. CDR3 nucleotides: TGTGCCAGTAGTCCCTGGGGCGTGGACGTTACTGAAGCTTTCTTT.

The rearrangement links TRBV30 to TRBJ1-3; D perhaps matches TRBD1 (5 bases). The CDR3 consists of 16 residues. V lost 8 bases and J lost 4, with 24 bases in between. Germline V gene data show CDR1 as GTSNPN and CDR2 as SVGIG (reference sequence). The CDR3 reads CALEPKGLVFGNTIYF. The CDR3 bases are TGTGCCCTGGAGCCGAAGGGGTTGGTTTTCGGAAACACCATATATTTT.

J is TRBJ1-1 and V is TRBV11-3; a weak D match, TRBD1 (5 bases). The V and J ends lost 10 bases and 1 base respectively, with 13 bases between them. There are 13 residues in the CDR3. CDR1 is SGHNT and CDR2 is YENEEA in the germline V gene. CDR3 residues: CATSRTSNTEAFF. CDR3 sequence (DNA): TGTGCCACCTCTAGGACATCGAACACTGAAGCTTTCTTT.

This rearrangement joins TRBV2 to TRBJ1-3; 9 bases are shared with TRBD1. The junction had 9 bases not matched to a gene; V was cut back by 9 bases and J by 3 bases. Germline V lookup: CDR1 SNHLY, CDR2 FYNNEI. The CDR3 totals 15 residues. Here the CDR3 reads CARGTGTVLGNTIYF. The CDR3 DNA sequence: TGTGCCAGAGGGACAGGGACCGTCCTTGGAAACACCATATATTTT.

This chain joins TRBV11-2 and TRBJ1-5; 7 bases are shared with TRBD1. CDR3 length equals 16 residues. The germline gives CDR1 SGHAT, CDR2 FQNNGV. J gave up 6 bases and V 1 base, and 9 bases lay outside the gene matches. The CDR3 DNA sequence: TGTGCCAGCAGCTTAGCCGGACAGGAAGGTGGTCAGCCCCAGCATTTT. This sequence encodes CASSLAGQEGGQPQHF.

The J gene is TRBJ2-2, the V gene TRBV7-9, with D possibly matching TRBD1 (5 bases). The CDR3 consists of 15 residues. Trimming removed 5 bases from V and 0 bases from J, with 10 bases in between. The germline V gene encodes CDR1 SEHNR and CDR2 FQNEAQ (reference sequence). The CDR3 coding sequence is TGTGCCAGCAGCCTGGACAACGCGAACACCGGGGAGCTGTTTTTT. Encoded protein: CASSLDNANTGELFF. The whole variable domain, remainder taken from reference TRBV7-9 and TRBJ2-2, is DTGVSQNPRHKITKRGQNVTFRCDPISEHNRLYWYRQTLGQGPEFLTYFQNEAQLEKSRLLSDRFSAERPKGSFSTLEIQRTEQGDSAMYLCASSLDNANTGELFFGEGSRLTVL.

The rearrangement uses TRBV6-1 and TRBJ2-1; 14 nucleotides align to TRBD2. V shed 6 bases and J 10 bases; nucleotides not matched to a gene: 5. This CDR3 has 14 residues. CDR1 and CDR2 (germline): MNHNS, SASEGT. The DNA for the CDR3 is TGTGCCAGCAGGGCAAGGACTAGCGGGGGGGAGCAGTTCTTC. As protein: CASRARTSGGEQFF.

The chain joins TRBV28 to TRBJ1-2; no clear D. The CDR3 sequence is 12 residues long. The germline V gene encodes CDR1 MDHEN and CDR2 SYDVKM. The V end lost 6 bases, the J end lost 1 base, and 6 bases lay between the germline ends. The CDR3 DNA reads as TGTGCCAGCAGACCTATTAACTATGGCTACACCTTC. Its translation: CASRPINYGYTF.

V is TRBV30 and J is TRBJ2-5; no clear D gene. Deletions cut 0 bases from V and 5 bases from J, with 4 bases between. The CDR3 has 11 amino acids. Germline values: CDR1 GTSNPN, CDR2 SVGIG (reference sequence). For the CDR3, the DNA is TGTGCCTGGAGTGTATCGGAGACCCAGTACTTC. It codes for CAWSVSETQYF.

The V call is TRBV2, the J call TRBJ2-7; 7 bases are shared with TRBD1. The CDR3 has 13 amino acids. In germline, CDR1 is SNHLY, CDR2 FYNNEI. The junction had 5 bases not matched to a gene; V was cut back by 5 bases and J by 4 bases. CDR3 nucleotide sequence: TGTGCCAGCAGTAAGGACAGGTTTTACGAGCAGTACTTC. Its translation is CASSKDRFYEQYF.

The chain joins TRBV19 to TRBJ1-1; D is ambiguous. CDR1 LNHDA and CDR2 SQIVND come from the germline V gene (reference sequence). CDR3 length: 15 amino acids. Trimming stripped 7 bases from V and 5 bases from J, with 20 bases between. CDR3 loop: CASTILGAGRTEAFF. The CDR3 DNA sequence: TGTGCCAGTACCATTTTGGGAGCGGGGAGGACTGAAGCTTTCTTT. The full variable domain, with the rest looked up from reference TRBV19 and TRBJ1-1, is DGGITQSPKYLFRKEGQNVTLSCEQNLNHDAMYWYRQDPGQGLRLIYYSQIVNDFQKGDIAEGYSVSREKKESFPLTVTSAQKNPTAFYLCASTILGAGRTEAFFGQGTRLTVV.

This chain joins TRBV5-1 and TRBJ2-3, with TRBD2 matching over 12 bases. The CDR3 sequence is 16 residues long. J was trimmed by 5 bases and V by 3 bases; bases with no gene match: 7. Germline-derived CDR1 and CDR2 are SGHRS and YFSETQ. CDR3: CASSSPSGRGKDTQYF. As DNA, the CDR3 is TGCGCCAGCAGCTCACCTAGCGGGAGGGGTAAAGATACGCAGTATTTT.

The V gene is TRBV5-1, the J gene TRBJ1-4, with D possibly TRBD1 on 6 matching bases. The V end was cut by 0 bases, the J end by 8 bases, with 14 bases between. In germline, CDR1 is SGHRS, CDR2 YFSETQ. The CDR3 runs 15 residues. CDR3 nucleotides: TGCGCCAGCAGCTTGGGACAGGTGTTACAGGAAAAACTGTTTTTT. Amino acid sequence: CASSLGQVLQEKLFF.

This clone was detected once. The chain joins TRBV7-2 to TRBJ1-1, with D tentatively TRBD1 (5 bases). The CDR3 is made up of 16 amino acids. The V and J ends lost 1 base and 2 bases respectively, with 14 bases between them. The germline V gene has CDR1 SGHTA and CDR2 FQGNSA. CDR3 DNA sequence: TGTGCCAGCAGCTTAGTTGGGTCCCAGGGTAACACTGAAGCTTTCTTT. Translation gives CASSLVGSQGNTEAFF.

The chain has TRBV4-2 and TRBJ2-6, with TRBD1 identical over 12 bases. Germline lookup yields CDR1 LGHNA and CDR2 YNFKEQ. V dropped 1 base and J dropped 5; count of bases not matched to a gene: 6. CDR3 size: 18 residues. The CDR3: CASSQGGTGGGWANVLTF. CDR3 sequence (DNA): TGTGCCAGCAGCCAAGGGGGGACAGGGGGCGGGTGGGCCAACGTCCTGACTTTC.

V usage is TRBV6-4 and J usage is TRBJ2-3; 13 nucleotides match TRBD2. The CDR3 sequence is 18 residues long. Germline CDR1 and CDR2: MRHNA and SNTAGT. With 3 bases clipped from V and 4 bases from J, the junction kept 10 bases outside the gene matches. Here the CDR3 reads CASSELAGGAGDPDTQYF. The DNA of the CDR3 is TGTGCCAGCAGTGAACTAGCGGGGGGGGCTGGTGACCCAGATACGCAGTATTTT.

The chain uses TRBV4-3 and TRBJ1-1, with TRBD1 matching over 7 bases. Germline CDR1 and CDR2: LGHNA and YSLEER. The CDR3 runs to 12 residues. V lost 5 bases and J lost 11; bases outside the gene matches: 8. CDR3 in amino acids: CASSSGGSGAFF. The CDR3 bases are TGCGCCAGCAGCTCAGGGGGATCTGGCGCTTTCTTT.

V gene TRBV28 combines with J gene TRBJ2-7, with D tentatively TRBD2 (6 bases). V was clipped by 7 bases and J by 0 bases, with 16 bases between them. CDR3 size: 15 residues. Germline-derived CDR1 and CDR2 are MDHEN and SYDVKM. This CDR3 is CASNNKGTDSYEQYF. CDR3 DNA: TGTGCCAGCAACAACAAGGGGACTGACTCCTACGAGCAGTACTTC.

V gene TRBV4-1 combines with J gene TRBJ2-7; TRBD2 matches 10 bases. The V gene end was trimmed by 6 bases and the J gene end by 6 bases; junction bases not matched to a gene: 8. The CDR3 is 14 residues long. The germline gives CDR1 MGHRA, CDR2 YSYEKL. The CDR3 coding sequence is TGCGCCAGCAGACACGGGACTAGCGTGGGCGAGCAGTACTTC. Its protein is CASRHGTSVGEQYF.

The chain combines TRBV7-9 with TRBJ2-6; 9 bases map to TRBD1. Germline loops: CDR1 SEHNR, CDR2 FQNEAQ (reference sequence). This CDR3 is 16 amino acids long. V dropped 5 bases and J dropped 4; count of bases not matched to a gene: 6. The CDR3 region is CASSRDRASGANVLTF. The CDR3 DNA sequence: TGTGCCAGCAGCCGGGACAGGGCGTCAGGGGCCAACGTCCTGACTTTC.

This chain uses TRBV16 with TRBJ1-5; TRBD1 aligns across 8 bases. Germline values: CDR1 KGHSY, CDR2 FQNENV. This CDR3 has 15 residues. V lost 4 bases and J lost 4; bases outside the gene matches: 6. CDR3 sequence reads: CASSPRTGRNQPQHF. The DNA for the CDR3 is TGTGCCAGCAGCCCCCGGACAGGGCGTAATCAGCCCCAGCATTTT.

The chain employs TRBV6-5 and TRBJ2-5, with TRBD2 matching over 9 bases. Germline lookup yields CDR1 MNHEY and CDR2 SVGAGI. This CDR3 is 14 amino acids long. The V and J ends lost 4 bases and 7 bases, in that order; junction bases with no gene match: 7. CDR3: CASSSLAGMGTQYF. The CDR3 DNA is TGTGCCAGCAGTTCCCTAGCGGGGATGGGGACCCAGTACTTC.

V is TRBV30 and J is TRBJ1-2; D possibly corresponds to TRBD1 (5 bases). CDR1 GTSNPN and CDR2 SVGIG come from the germline V gene (reference sequence). V was cut by 2 bases and J by 8 bases, with 9 bases left in between. The CDR3 is made up of 11 amino acids. CDR3 DNA: TGTGCCTGGAGTAGGGGAAAGGGCTACACCTTC. Its translation is CAWSRGKGYTF.

The chain joins TRBV7-8 to TRBJ1-5, with D hard to call. Germline CDR1 is SGHVS and CDR2 is FQNEAQ. Between the trimmed V and J ends, which lost 5 bases and 10 bases, there was a span of 18 bases. The CDR3 has 14 residues. This chain's CDR3 is CASSPGPQFGPQHF. The CDR3 bases are TGTGCCAGCAGCCCAGGCCCCCAGTTCGGTCCCCAGCATTTT.

The rearrangement links TRBV27 to TRBJ1-2; D is possibly TRBD1 (6 bases). The length of the CDR3 is 16 residues. Trimming left V 3 bases short and J 2 bases short, with 16 bases between. Germline V gives CDR1 MNHEY, CDR2 SMNVEV (reference sequence). The CDR3 sequence: CASSFTRDTLNYGYTF. CDR3 nucleotides: TGTGCCAGCAGTTTTACCAGGGACACCCTCAACTATGGCTACACCTTC.